The 5 T cell receptor beta chains in this list originate from one sample, sequenced in a study of shared clonotypes between healthy human individuals. TCRdb's table, derived via immunoSEQ multiplex PCR, lists solely in-frame clones and lacks some. Of under 1,100,000 clones in the sample, under 80% were seen once. Sequenced sample: memory CD4+ T cells sorted from blood. Indicated subset: CD45RA-negative fraction. These receptors came from a man between 18 and 29 years old in good health.

The sample holds many counts of this clone. Other DNA variants within this sample encode the same CDR3. V usage is TRBV9 and J usage is TRBJ1-4, with D perhaps matching TRBD1 (5 bases). Per the germline V gene, CDR1 is SGDLS and CDR2 is YYNGEE. The CDR3 loop spans 15 amino acids. Trimming stripped 3 bases from V and 6 bases from J, with 15 bases between. The CDR3 DNA reads as TGTGCCAGCAGCGCAGACACCGGGACTTATGAAAAACTGTTTTTT. It encodes CASSADTGTYEKLFF.

This chain links TRBV5-1 with TRBJ1-1; D is undetermined. The CDR3 contains 13 residues. Per the germline V gene, CDR1 is SGHRS and CDR2 is YFSETQ. Trimming cost V 0 bases and J 6 bases, with 9 bases left between them. The CDR3 spells CASSLGSGSEAFF. CDR3 bases: TGCGCCAGCAGCTTGGGATCTGGGTCTGAAGCTTTCTTT.

This sequence joins TRBV7-9 and TRBJ2-6, with 8 bases aligning to TRBD2. V was clipped by 7 bases and J by 3 bases; unmatched bases: 8. The length of the CDR3 is 16 residues. CDR1 is SEHNR and CDR2 is FQNEAQ in the germline V gene (reference sequence). CDR3 residues: CASTHGGGRGANVLTF. CDR3 coding DNA: TGTGCCAGCACCCACGGCGGGGGGCGTGGGGCCAACGTCCTGACTTTC.

Details on this clone: This sample also contains other DNA sequences that code for the same CDR3. The chain employs TRBV11-2 and TRBJ2-7; D is ambiguous. The CDR3 length is 13 residues. Trimming took 5 bases from V and 0 from J, leaving 8 bases between them. Germline V lookup: CDR1 SGHAT, CDR2 FQNNGV. DNA for the CDR3: TGTGCCAGCAGCCTGGGTAGCTCCTACGAGCAGTACTTC. Translation: CASSLGSSYEQYF.

To note about this clone: This CDR3 is also generated by other DNA sequences in the sample. J is TRBJ2-3 and V is TRBV6-1; D is ambiguous. The germline gives CDR1 MNHNS, CDR2 SASEGT. This CDR3 region has 16 residues. Trimming stripped 0 bases from V and 0 bases from J, with 10 bases between. In DNA form, the CDR3 reads TGTGCCAGCAGTGAAGCGCAAACGACTAGCACAGATACGCAGTATTTT. Protein sequence: CASSEAQTTSTDTQYF.